The 10 T cell receptor beta chains listed next were all sequenced from one sample in a study of cytomegalovirus exposure and HLA in healthy donors (dated by TCRdb to 2016 to 2017). The library came from the immunoSEQ multiplex PCR assay. A mixture of 60 forward primers for TCR Vbeta segments and 13 reverse primers for TCR Jbeta segments was used in the multiplex PCR. The source is immuneACCESS, and TCRdb retained only in-frame sequences with V and J called. Part of the clones is not carried over; for the studies checked, unresolved V genes explain less than half of this, and the remainder is unexplained. This sample comprises some 240,000 clones, about nine tenths of them detected only once. The ten largest make up about 1.7% of the sample. The sample was PBMCs. The source is a girl aged 2 to 9 in good health and CMV-seronegative.

V usage is TRBV5-5 and J usage is TRBJ1-5; 8 bases map to TRBD1. Germline values: CDR1 SGHKS, CDR2 YYEKEE (reference sequence). Germline trimming cut 3 bases from V and 10 bases from J; bases unmatched to any gene: 9. CDR3 size: 14 residues. CDR3 nucleotide sequence: TGTGCCAGCAGCTCGGGGACAGGTCAAACCCCCCAGCATTTT. Protein sequence: CASSSGTGQTPQHF.

V and J are TRBV9 and TRBJ1-2, with TRBD1 as a possible D gene (6 bases). The germline V gene encodes CDR1 SGDLS and CDR2 YYNGEE. The CDR3 is 17 residues long. The V gene lost 0 bases and the J gene lost 5 bases, with 20 bases spanning the gap. The CDR3 is CASSVEPLAGGRYGYTF. The DNA for the CDR3 is TGTGCCAGCAGCGTAGAGCCGCTTGCCGGGGGGCGGTATGGCTACACCTTC. The entire variable domain, with the rest obtained from reference TRBV9 and TRBJ1-2, is as follows: DSGVTQTPKHLITATGQRVTLRCSPRSGDLSVYWYQQSLDQGLQFLIQYYNGEERAKGNILERFSAQQFPDLHSELNLSSLELGDSALYFCASSVEPLAGGRYGYTFGSGTRLTVV.

The V gene is TRBV2, the J gene TRBJ2-4; possible D gene TRBD2, 7 bases. The CDR3 consists of 14 residues. The germline V and J ends were trimmed by 6 bases and 0 bases, with 9 bases remaining between them. Germline-derived CDR1 and CDR2 are SNHLY and FYNNEI. The DNA for the CDR3 is TGTGCCAGCAGGGGAGGGGGAGCCAAAAACATTCAGTACTTC. Translated, it gives CASRGGGAKNIQYF.

In this sample, this clone turned up a few times. The V call is TRBV5-4, the J call TRBJ2-3; 10 nucleotides agree with TRBD2. With V trimmed by 2 bases and J by 1 base, 1 base remained unmatched. The CDR3 runs 15 residues. CDR1 and CDR2 from the germline V gene are SGHNT and YYREEE (reference sequence). The CDR3 region is CASSFGTSGTDTQYF. The CDR3 nucleotides read TGTGCCAGCAGCTTCGGGACTAGCGGCACAGATACGCAGTATTTT.

V gene TRBV11-2 combines with J gene TRBJ2-7; the D gene is possibly TRBD2 (6 bases). The ends were cut back, 5 bases at V and 2 bases at J, with 16 bases in the middle. Germline V gives CDR1 SGHAT, CDR2 FQNNGV. This CDR3 has 15 amino acids. CDR3 amino acids: CASSITGTLTYEQYF. The DNA for the CDR3 is TGTGCCAGCAGCATCACCGGGACTCTAACCTACGAGCAGTACTTC.

As DNA, the CDR3 is TGTGCCAGCAGCACAGACAGGTATTACCTAAACGAGCAGTACTTC. Translated, it gives CASSTDRYYLNEQYF. The genes are TRBV7-2 and TRBJ2-7; weak D call: TRBD1 (6 bases). The V and J ends lost 5 bases and 5 bases respectively, with 19 bases between them. This CDR3 has 15 residues. Germline CDR1 is SGHTA and CDR2 is FQGNSA.

Turning to this clone: Compared with germline, one end of the junction differs, possibly owing to a read error. The rearrangement links TRBV14 to TRBJ2-5, with a weak D call TRBD1 (6 bases). There are 12 residues in the CDR3. Germline V lookup: CDR1 SGHDN, CDR2 FVKESK. The CDR3 DNA sequence: TGTGCCAGCAGCCCTTCGGACAGAAGCTTCAACTTC. Its translation is CASSPSDRSFNF.

The chain links TRBV30 to TRBJ2-3; TRBD2 aligns across 8 bases. V lost 0 bases, J lost 4 bases, and 6 bases stayed unmatched. The CDR3 runs to 15 residues. CDR1 and CDR2 (germline): GTSNPN, SVGIG (reference sequence). The chain's CDR3 is CAWSVKAGGPDTQYF. The CDR3 DNA sequence: TGTGCCTGGAGTGTCAAGGCGGGGGGACCAGATACGCAGTATTTT. Variable domain in full (rest from reference TRBV30 and TRBJ2-3): SQTIHQWPATLVQPVGSPLSLECTVEGTSNPNLYWYRQAAGRGLQLLFYSVGIGQISSEVPQNLSASRPQDRQFILSSKKLLLSDSGFYLCAWSVKAGGPDTQYFGPGTRLTVL.

The chain recombines TRBV29-1 with TRBJ2-7; D might be TRBD2 (5 bases). Germline loops: CDR1 SQVTM, CDR2 ANQGSEA. The CDR3 consists of 14 residues. The V gene lost 6 bases and the J gene lost 2 bases, with 17 bases spanning the gap. The CDR3 bases are TGCAGCGTCGCCCGGGATTTATCCACCTACGAGCAGTACTTC. Its protein product is CSVARDLSTYEQYF.

The chain is built from TRBV5-1 and TRBJ2-7, with a tentative D call TRBD1 (6 bases). The germline V gene encodes CDR1 SGHRS and CDR2 YFSETQ. V was clipped by 8 bases and J by 3 bases, with 18 bases between them. The CDR3 has 14 amino acids. The CDR3: CASTTGTGIYEQYF. The DNA of the CDR3 is TGCGCCAGTACGACAGGTACCGGTATCTACGAGCAGTACTTC.